These T cell receptor beta chains were read from a single sample in a study of blood T cell repertoires in COVID-19. Sequenced by immunoSEQ multiplex PCR; TCRdb stores in-frame clones only, minus some. The repertoire holds some 250,000 clones, with roughly four fifths as singletons. The sample was PBMCs or T cells enriched from blood (not recorded which). Receptors originate from a man in his forties who had recovered from COVID-19. The CDR3 runs from the conserved cysteine through the conserved F or W. A D gene is named only where the DNA matches it firmly. Only part of the rows carry a size: once, few, many, or a class if the clone is expanded.

v_gene: TRBV29-1; abundance: -; j_gene: TRBJ2-3; d_gene: TRBD2; CDR3nt: TGCAGTGCACCGGGACTAAGTGGCACAGATACGCAGTATTTT; CDR3aa: CSAPGLSGTDTQYF
v_gene: TRBV10-2; abundance: -; j_gene: TRBJ2-7; d_gene: TRBD2; CDR3nt: TGCGCCAGCAGTGAGGTCCCTAGCGGGAGCTCGACCTACGAGCAGTACTTC; CDR3aa: CASSEVPSGSSTYEQYF
v_gene: TRBV28; abundance: few; j_gene: TRBJ2-7; d_gene: -; CDR3nt: TGTGCCAGCAGTTTGCCCAGGGGTTTGCAGTACTTC; CDR3aa: CASSLPRGLQYF
v_gene: TRBV5-1; abundance: -; j_gene: TRBJ1-4; d_gene: TRBD1; CDR3nt: TGCGCCAGCACCAGAACGGGACAGCGTACAACTAATGAAAAACTGTTTTTT; CDR3aa: CASTRTGQRTTNEKLFF
v_gene: TRBV5-1; abundance: -; j_gene: TRBJ1-1; d_gene: -; CDR3nt: TGCGCCAGCAGCTCACAGGGTGTCCCTATGAACACTGAAGCTTTCTTT; CDR3aa: CASSSQGVPMNTEAFF
v_gene: TRBV5-1; abundance: -; j_gene: TRBJ2-5; d_gene: -; CDR3nt: TGCGCCAGCACTTACCAGGGACTCCAAGAGACCCAGTACTTC; CDR3aa: CASTYQGLQETQYF
v_gene: TRBV7-8; abundance: -; j_gene: TRBJ1-6; d_gene: TRBD1; CDR3nt: TGTGCCAGCAGCCTTCGACAGGGAAATTCACCCCTCCACTTT; CDR3aa: CASSLRQGNSPLHF
v_gene: TRBV5-4; abundance: -; j_gene: TRBJ2-5; d_gene: TRBD1; CDR3nt: TGTGCCAGCAGCTACTGGGACAGGGAGACCCAGTACTTC; CDR3aa: CASSYWDRETQYF
v_gene: TRBV11-2; abundance: -; j_gene: TRBJ1-2; d_gene: -; CDR3nt: TGTGCCAGCAGCTTCGAGCTCGGTTATCGGGGCTATGGCTACACCTTC; CDR3aa: CASSFELGYRGYGYTF
v_gene: TRBV5-6; abundance: -; j_gene: TRBJ2-5; d_gene: -; CDR3nt: TGTGCCAGCATCCTTCGGGGTAGGGAGACCCAGTACTTC; CDR3aa: CASILRGRETQYF
v_gene: TRBV9; abundance: -; j_gene: TRBJ1-5; d_gene: TRBD1; CDR3nt: TGTGCCAGCAGCGTATCCAGGGGGAGCAATCAGCCCCAGCATTTT; CDR3aa: CASSVSRGSNQPQHF
v_gene: TRBV7-9; abundance: -; j_gene: TRBJ2-1; d_gene: TRBD2; CDR3nt: TGTGCCAGCAGCTTAGTGGCGGGGGGCTATAGGAATGAGCAGTTCTTC; CDR3aa: CASSLVAGGYRNEQFF
v_gene: TRBV5-1; abundance: -; j_gene: TRBJ2-5; d_gene: -; CDR3nt: TGCGCCAGCACGGACCAAGAGACCCAGTACTTC; CDR3aa: CASTDQETQYF
v_gene: TRBV6-5; abundance: few; j_gene: TRBJ2-2; d_gene: TRBD1; CDR3nt: TGTGCCAGCAGACCTACAGGGGCCACCGGGGAGCTGTTTTTT; CDR3aa: CASRPTGATGELFF
v_gene: TRBV11-2; abundance: -; j_gene: TRBJ2-7; d_gene: TRBD2; CDR3nt: TGTGCCAGCAGCTTAGATCTTTCCGGGGGGGCCTACGAGCAGTACTTC; CDR3aa: CASSLDLSGGAYEQYF
v_gene: TRBV7-2; abundance: -; j_gene: TRBJ1-2; d_gene: TRBD1; CDR3nt: TGTGCCAGCAGCTTGGACAGGGAACGTAGCTATGGCTACACCTTC; CDR3aa: CASSLDRERSYGYTF
v_gene: TRBV11-3; abundance: -; j_gene: TRBJ2-1; d_gene: -; CDR3nt: TGTGCCAGCAGCTTTGGCGGGAATAATGAGCAGTTCTTC; CDR3aa: CASSFGGNNEQFF
v_gene: TRBV5-1; abundance: -; j_gene: TRBJ2-3; d_gene: TRBD2; CDR3nt: TGCGCCAGCCGGACTAGCCCATACACAGATACGCAGTATTTT; CDR3aa: CASRTSPYTDTQYF
v_gene: TRBV7-2; abundance: -; j_gene: TRBJ2-1; d_gene: -; CDR3nt: TGTGCCAGCAGCCCACCCTGGACATCCCGTTCCTACAATGAGCAGTTCTTC; CDR3aa: CASSPPWTSRSYNEQFF
v_gene: TRBV2; abundance: once; j_gene: TRBJ1-2; d_gene: -; CDR3nt: TGTGCCAGCAGTGGTGGCAGGGCCTTTAACTATGGCTACACCTTC; CDR3aa: CASSGGRAFNYGYTF
v_gene: TRBV5-6; abundance: -; j_gene: TRBJ1-1; d_gene: -; CDR3nt: TGTGCCAGCAGCTTCCCTATCCGGGGGACTGAAGCTTTCTTT; CDR3aa: CASSFPIRGTEAFF
v_gene: TRBV9; abundance: -; j_gene: TRBJ2-4; d_gene: TRBD2; CDR3nt: TGTGCCAGCAGCGAAACTAGCGGGAGTCTCGGCATTCAGTACTTC; CDR3aa: CASSETSGSLGIQYF
v_gene: TRBV10-3; abundance: -; j_gene: TRBJ1-6; d_gene: TRBD1; CDR3nt: TGTGCCATCACCGGGGGACAGGATAATTCACCCCTCCACTTT; CDR3aa: CAITGGQDNSPLHF